This TCR beta chain appears in the sequencing data of a study of T cells in Graves' hyperthyroidism and ophthalmopathy. Researchers took RNA transcripts and amplified the TCR beta CDR3 regions from them. The study used the HTBI primer set for a first-round RT-PCR of the TCR CDR3. TCRdb used MiXCR to reprocess the multiplex PCR reads, holding one entry per CDR3 protein. The repertoire includes a few hundred thousand distinct CDR3 sequences, less than 25% of them detected once, and around a quarter sits in the top ten. Notes on the study in general: The model foresaw ophthalmopathy a median about 6.5 months prior to onset.

This clonotype was recorded at least ten times. Its target is not known. CDR1 and CDR2 (germline): SGHDN, FVKESK. The length of the CDR3 is 15 residues. V gave up 6 bases and J gave up 1 base, with 15 bases separating them. V and J are TRBV14 and TRBJ1-1; maybe TRBD1 (5 bases). Sequenced input: blood. The sequence derives from a young man with Graves' hyperthyroidism. The CDR3 reads CASSRVTGGNTEAFF. CDR3 sequence (DNA): TGTGCCAGCAGTCGCGTCACAGGAGGGAACACTGAAGCTTTCTTT.